A selection of T cell receptor beta chains follows, all from one sample in a study of blood T cell repertoires in COVID-19. Generated by immunoSEQ multiplex PCR, the TCRdb table keeps only in-frame clones and is missing some. The table has fewer than 200,000 clones, approximately 79% seen once. Sequences were obtained from PBMCs or T cells enriched from blood (not recorded which). These receptors originate from a man aged 45-65 years who had recovered from COVID-19. Both conserved end residues are part of each CDR3. The size field is filled for only some rows; it gives once, few, many or a size class.

J gene: TRBJ2-3; V gene: TRBV3-1/TRBV3-2; clone size: .; CDR3 protein: CASSRGGATDTQYF
J gene: TRBJ1-4; V gene: TRBV4-2; clone size: .; CDR3 protein: CASSQDRGTQATNEKLFF
J gene: TRBJ1-1; V gene: TRBV19; clone size: .; CDR3 protein: CASSIQGAGTEAFF
J gene: TRBJ1-6; V gene: TRBV27; clone size: .; CDR3 protein: CASSLSTGENSPLHF
J gene: TRBJ2-1; V gene: TRBV5-1; clone size: once; CDR3 protein: CASSSQGEGYNEQFF
J gene: TRBJ2-7; V gene: TRBV5-1; clone size: .; CDR3 protein: CASSSLGDSNEQYF
J gene: TRBJ2-6; V gene: TRBV25-1; clone size: .; CDR3 protein: CASSDGGQFSSGANVLTF
J gene: TRBJ2-3; V gene: TRBV30; clone size: .; CDR3 protein: CAARLVSDTQYF
J gene: TRBJ1-2; V gene: TRBV6-5; clone size: .; CDR3 protein: CASSRGTGYFYTF
J gene: TRBJ2-3; V gene: TRBV4-3; clone size: .; CDR3 protein: CASSLRAGGAGDTQYF
J gene: TRBJ2-3; V gene: TRBV21-1; clone size: once; CDR3 protein: CASSHREAREDTQYF
J gene: TRBJ1-5; V gene: TRBV27; clone size: .; CDR3 protein: CASRWGGDSNQPQHF
J gene: TRBJ1-1; V gene: TRBV14; clone size: few; CDR3 protein: CASSQSLPGEWSLTEAFF
J gene: TRBJ2-1; V gene: TRBV10-3; clone size: once; CDR3 protein: CAISESAGVTYNEQFF
J gene: TRBJ1-3; V gene: TRBV9; clone size: .; CDR3 protein: CASSPQVGGQGNTIYF
J gene: TRBJ1-1; V gene: TRBV6-6; clone size: few; CDR3 protein: CASSPATGTGGKSEAFF
J gene: TRBJ1-2; V gene: TRBV6-5; clone size: .; CDR3 protein: CASSYARDRRYYGYTF
J gene: TRBJ2-3; V gene: TRBV3-1/TRBV3-2; clone size: .; CDR3 protein: CASSQGDYPSTDTQYF
J gene: TRBJ2-1; V gene: TRBV5-8; clone size: .; CDR3 protein: CASSLAALASYNEQFF
J gene: TRBJ1-2; V gene: TRBV1; clone size: few; CDR3 protein: CTSSPDRANYGYTF
J gene: TRBJ2-3; V gene: TRBV3-1/TRBV3-2; clone size: .; CDR3 protein: CASRGGSDTQYF
J gene: TRBJ1-5; V gene: TRBV5-6; clone size: once; CDR3 protein: CASSSQGAGQPQHF
J gene: TRBJ2-5; V gene: TRBV7-8; clone size: .; CDR3 protein: CASSPPVSGYQETQYF
J gene: TRBJ1-2; V gene: TRBV4-2; clone size: once; CDR3 protein: CASSQDRLYYGYTF
J gene: TRBJ1-2; V gene: TRBV18; clone size: .; CDR3 protein: CASSKGQGGYTF